This T cell receptor (beta chain) was identified in a study of T cells in Graves' hyperthyroidism and ophthalmopathy. Study at large: Peripheral blood was acquired at first diagnosis, ahead of any therapy whatsoever.

In germline, CDR1 is DFQATT, CDR2 SNEGSKA (reference sequence). This CDR3 is 11 amino acids long. Trimming pared 2 bases from V and 6 bases from J, leaving 8 bases between. Only a few counts were recorded for this clonotype. The antigen is not known. Study-level results: Within blood appeared most thyroid clonotypes that had expanded above 0.001. A 13 V-J signature model discriminated ophthalmopathy versus stable hyperthyroidism.

In patients aged 18 to 65, hyperthyroidism was newly diagnosed, with duration under 2 months. The investigators amplified TCR beta CDR3 regions from RNA transcripts. Primed by the HTBI set, a first-round RT-PCR was run on the TCR CDR3. TCRdb processed the multiplex PCR reads anew with MiXCR; each CDR3 protein has one entry. Among a few hundred thousand distinct CDR3 sequences listed, under 15% were seen once. The sample consisted of blood. This clonotype was obtained from a woman in her twenties or thirties with Graves' hyperthyroidism. V usage is TRBV20-1 and J usage is TRBJ2-7; no clear D. The CDR3 coding sequence is TGCAGTGCTAGAAGTTCGAGCGAGCAGTACTTC. As protein: CSARSSSEQYF.